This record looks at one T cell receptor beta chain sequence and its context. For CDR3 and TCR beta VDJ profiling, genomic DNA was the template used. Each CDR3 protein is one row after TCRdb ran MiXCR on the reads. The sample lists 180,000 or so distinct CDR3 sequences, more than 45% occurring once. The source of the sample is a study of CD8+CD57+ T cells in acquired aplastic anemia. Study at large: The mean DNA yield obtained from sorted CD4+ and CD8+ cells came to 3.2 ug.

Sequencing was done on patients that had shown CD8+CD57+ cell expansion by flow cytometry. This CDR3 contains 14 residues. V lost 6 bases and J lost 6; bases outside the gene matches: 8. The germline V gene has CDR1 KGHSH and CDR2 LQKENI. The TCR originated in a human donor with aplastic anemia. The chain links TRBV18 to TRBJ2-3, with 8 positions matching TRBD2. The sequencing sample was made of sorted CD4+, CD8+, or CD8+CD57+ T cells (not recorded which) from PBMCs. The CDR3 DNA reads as TGTGCCAGCTCGCTTACTAGCGGAGGGGATACGCAGTATTTT. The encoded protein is CASSLTSGGDTQYF. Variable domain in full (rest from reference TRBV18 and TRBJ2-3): NAGVMQNPRHLVRRRGQEARLRCSPMKGHSHVYWYRQLPEEGLKFMVYLQKENIIDESGMPKERFSAEFPKEGPSILRIQQVVRGDSAAYFCASSLTSGGDTQYFGPGTRLTVL.